This record looks at one TCR beta chain sequence and its context. The antigen remains unidentified. The data derive from a study of cytomegalovirus exposure and HLA in healthy donors. Produced via immunoSEQ multiplex PCR; TCRdb's table is partial and in-frame only. The sample has 120,000 or so clones, 80% to 90% seen once. Study results and caveats: In vitro assays verified that three CMV-associated chains recognized CMV antigens specifically.

Germline lookup yields CDR1 LNHDA and CDR2 SQIVND (reference sequence). This CDR3 region has 13 residues. The V and J ends lost 5 bases and 5 bases respectively, with 13 bases between them. This sequence joins TRBV19 and TRBJ2-7; D uncertain. The clonotype was recovered from a woman between 18 and 29 years old in good health and CMV-seronegative. The specimen was PBMCs. The CDR3 DNA is TGTGCCAGTAGTCTGAGAGTGGCGGACGAGCAGTACTTC. Its translation is CASSLRVADEQYF.